Listed below are T cell receptor beta chains from one sample, sequenced in a study of T cell responses to AZD1222 COVID-19 vaccine. Profiling relied on immunoSEQ multiplex PCR, and the TCRdb table lists in-frame clones only, not all of them. The sample holds 150,000 to 200,000 clones, around 95% seen once. Sequences were derived from peripheral blood, sampled on day 0 of AZD1222 vaccination. All receptors come from an adult in good health. CDR3s leave out the opening cysteine and the closing phenylalanine or tryptophan.

V gene: TRBV19; CDR3 protein: ASSKEIAYNEQF
V gene: TRBV2; CDR3 protein: ASGGPSSYNEQF
V gene: TRBV5-6; CDR3 protein: ASSFEGQGLYNEQF
V gene: TRBV14; CDR3 protein: ASSQVLGLGAF
V gene: TRBV6-5; CDR3 protein: ASKTGHVEEKLF
V gene: TRBV27; CDR3 protein: ASSFGGGGTAEAF
V gene: TRBV9; CDR3 protein: ASSVDEGRGYT
V gene: TRBV5-4; CDR3 protein: ASRPAGGPYEQY
V gene: TRBV19; CDR3 protein: ASSKGASGRAFSYEQY
V gene: TRBV12-3/TRBV12-4; CDR3 protein: ASSLRDEQY
V gene: TRBV6-5; CDR3 protein: ASTVQDRTNTEAF
V gene: TRBV4-1; CDR3 protein: ASSQVSGTSGELF
V gene: TRBV4-1; CDR3 protein: ASSPRGQSPPYEQY
V gene: TRBV4-1; CDR3 protein: ASSQGGDEKLF
V gene: TRBV28; CDR3 protein: ASSSSYEQY
V gene: TRBV27; CDR3 protein: ASSLSVGMGTGELF
V gene: TRBV5-1; CDR3 protein: ASSLGPGGYT
V gene: TRBV11-2; CDR3 protein: ASSIRGAREQY
V gene: TRBV28; CDR3 protein: AGGGAGLAGDHEQF
V gene: TRBV24-1; CDR3 protein: ATSDAASIGIHNEQF
V gene: TRBV5-5; CDR3 protein: ASRPTGTGYEKLF
V gene: TRBV11-2; CDR3 protein: ASSPGRGGTRETQY
V gene: TRBV5-4; CDR3 protein: ASSPQFRSYEQY
V gene: TRBV4-2; CDR3 protein: ASSTIAGVDEQF
V gene: TRBV28; CDR3 protein: ASSYGTGNSPLH
V gene: TRBV13; CDR3 protein: ASSPTGIRSIHRDTQY
V gene: TRBV28; CDR3 protein: ATAIGDLAALQETQY
V gene: TRBV30; CDR3 protein: AWSDPSPLH
V gene: TRBV16; CDR3 protein: ASSQIGENEQF
V gene: TRBV11-3; CDR3 protein: ASSLGANTEAF
V gene: TRBV28; CDR3 protein: ASSEGRGTEAF
V gene: TRBV10-1; CDR3 protein: ASIQGTTGELF
V gene: TRBV6-5; CDR3 protein: ASSFDVVSTEAF
V gene: TRBV24-1; CDR3 protein: ATSDLNGYT
V gene: TRBV12-5; CDR3 protein: ASGLVRTGQIVGTEAF
V gene: TRBV7-2; CDR3 protein: ASAIDGQPQH
V gene: TRBV19; CDR3 protein: ASSGGSSYEQY
V gene: TRBV18; CDR3 protein: ASSPYLPRRNSTGELF
V gene: TRBV5-1; CDR3 protein: ASSSDSQNTIY
V gene: TRBV5-8; CDR3 protein: ASSLARGGDNQPQH
V gene: TRBV2; CDR3 protein: ASSEATRYTGELF
V gene: TRBV6-5; CDR3 protein: ASSRGGSGNQPQH
V gene: TRBV3-1/TRBV3-2; CDR3 protein: ASSQAMNTEAF
V gene: TRBV3-1/TRBV3-2; CDR3 protein: ASSPNSGNTIY
V gene: TRBV6-5; CDR3 protein: ATNARGEQF
V gene: TRBV3-1/TRBV3-2; CDR3 protein: ASSQEEGLPKDTQY
V gene: TRBV6-5; CDR3 protein: ASSTGTETQY
V gene: TRBV19; CDR3 protein: ASSIDEGLNTEAF
V gene: TRBV2; CDR3 protein: ASSRGADRGVENTEAF
V gene: TRBV6-5; CDR3 protein: ASRQQGQGGGELF
V gene: TRBV11-2; CDR3 protein: ASSLVGTGALWGYT
V gene: TRBV25-1; CDR3 protein: ASSESGTRRAA
V gene: TRBV6-5; CDR3 protein: ASSPGTIGNTIY
V gene: TRBV28; CDR3 protein: ASRDPVGGTNYGYT
V gene: TRBV29-1; CDR3 protein: SVKYPGQRTGELF
V gene: TRBV5-1; CDR3 protein: ASSLAGSQPQH
V gene: TRBV12-5; CDR3 protein: ASGLGRHSEQY
V gene: TRBV13; CDR3 protein: ASSFEGEQY
V gene: TRBV6-5; CDR3 protein: ASVIRRSYNSPLH
V gene: TRBV7-6; CDR3 protein: ASSLTGGHNTEAF